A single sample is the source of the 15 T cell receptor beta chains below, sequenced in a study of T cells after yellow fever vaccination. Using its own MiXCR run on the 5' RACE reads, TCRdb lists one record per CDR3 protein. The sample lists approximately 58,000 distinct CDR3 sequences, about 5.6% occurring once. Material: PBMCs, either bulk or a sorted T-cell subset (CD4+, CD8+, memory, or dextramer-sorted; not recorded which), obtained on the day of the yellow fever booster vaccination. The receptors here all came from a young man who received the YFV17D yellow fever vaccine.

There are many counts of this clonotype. In DNA, the CDR3 is TGTGCCAGCAGGCCCCTTTTTGATCAGCCCCAGCATTTT. The encoded protein is CASRPLFDQPQHF. The chain joins TRBV6-5 to TRBJ1-5; no firm D call. Germline V gene lookup returns CDR1 MNHEY and CDR2 SVGAGI. The CDR3 has 13 amino acids. V lost 6 bases and J 5 bases, leaving 11 bases between the germline ends.

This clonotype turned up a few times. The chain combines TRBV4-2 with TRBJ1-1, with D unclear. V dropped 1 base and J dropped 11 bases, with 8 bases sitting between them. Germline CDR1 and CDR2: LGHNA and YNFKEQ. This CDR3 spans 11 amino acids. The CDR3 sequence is CASSQGGAAFF. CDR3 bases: TGTGCCAGCAGCCAAGGTGGCGCCGCTTTCTTT.

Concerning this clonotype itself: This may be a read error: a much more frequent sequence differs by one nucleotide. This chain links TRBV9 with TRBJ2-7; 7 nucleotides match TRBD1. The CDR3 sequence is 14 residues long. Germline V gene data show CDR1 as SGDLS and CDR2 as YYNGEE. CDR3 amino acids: CASSAGDRAYGQYF. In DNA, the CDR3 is TGTGCCAGCAGCGCTGGGGACAGAGCCTACGGGCAGTACTTC.

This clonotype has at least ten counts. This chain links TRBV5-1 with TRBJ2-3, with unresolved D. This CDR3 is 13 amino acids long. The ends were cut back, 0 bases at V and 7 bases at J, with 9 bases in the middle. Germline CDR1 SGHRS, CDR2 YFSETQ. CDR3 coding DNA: TGCGCCAGCAGCTTGGAAGTAGACAATACGCAGTATTTT. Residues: CASSLEVDNTQYF.

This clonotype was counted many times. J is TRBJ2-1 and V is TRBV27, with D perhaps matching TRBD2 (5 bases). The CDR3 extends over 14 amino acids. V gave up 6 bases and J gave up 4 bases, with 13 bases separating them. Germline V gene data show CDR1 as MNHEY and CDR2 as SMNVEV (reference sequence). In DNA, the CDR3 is TGTGCCAGCAGAAGAGGGAGTCCATACAATGAGCAGTTCTTC. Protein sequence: CASRRGSPYNEQFF.

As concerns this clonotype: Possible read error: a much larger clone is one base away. Here the CDR3 DNA reads TGTGCCAGCAGTTACTTATATCCTTTACGGTCTACCTACGTCGAGGGGAATGAGCAGTTCTTC. It yields the protein CASSYLYPLRSTYVEGNEQFF. The chain combines TRBV6-5 with TRBJ2-1, with D perhaps assigned TRBD1 or TRBD2 (5 bases each). The germline V and J ends were trimmed by 1 base and 7 bases, with 32 bases remaining between them. Germline CDR1 is MNHEY and CDR2 is SVGAGI. The CDR3 sequence is 21 residues long.

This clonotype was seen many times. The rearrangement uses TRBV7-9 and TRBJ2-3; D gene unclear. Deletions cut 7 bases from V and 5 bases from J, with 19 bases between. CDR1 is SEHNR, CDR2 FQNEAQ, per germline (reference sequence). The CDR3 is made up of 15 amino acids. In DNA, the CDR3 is TGTGCCAGCATCCCCTCTGGCCACCGGATAGATACGCAGTATTTT. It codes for CASIPSGHRIDTQYF.

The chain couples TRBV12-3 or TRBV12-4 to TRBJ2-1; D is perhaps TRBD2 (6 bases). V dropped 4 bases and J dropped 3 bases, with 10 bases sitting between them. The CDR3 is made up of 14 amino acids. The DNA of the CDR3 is TGTGCCAGCAGTTCGGGGACTTACTACAATGAGCAGTTCTTC. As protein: CASSSGTYYNEQFF.

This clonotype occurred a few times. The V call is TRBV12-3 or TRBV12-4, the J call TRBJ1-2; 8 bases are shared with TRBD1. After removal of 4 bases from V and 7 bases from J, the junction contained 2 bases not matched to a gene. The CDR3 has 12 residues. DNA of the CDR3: TGTGCCAGCAGTTCAGGGGGCTCTGGCTACACCTTC. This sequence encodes CASSSGGSGYTF.

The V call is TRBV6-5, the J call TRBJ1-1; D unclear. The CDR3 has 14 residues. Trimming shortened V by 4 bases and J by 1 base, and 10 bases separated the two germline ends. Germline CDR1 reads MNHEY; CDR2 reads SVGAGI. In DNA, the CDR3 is TGTGCCAGCAGTTCTACGACGGGGAACACTGAAGCTTTCTTT. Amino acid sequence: CASSSTTGNTEAFF.

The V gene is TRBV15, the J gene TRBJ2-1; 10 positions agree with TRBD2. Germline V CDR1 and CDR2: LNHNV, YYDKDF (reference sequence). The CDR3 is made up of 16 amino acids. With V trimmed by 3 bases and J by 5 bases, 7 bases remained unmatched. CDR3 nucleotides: TGTGCCACCAGCAGTATCGGGACTAGCGCCAACAATGAGCAGTTCTTC. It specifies CATSSIGTSANNEQFF.

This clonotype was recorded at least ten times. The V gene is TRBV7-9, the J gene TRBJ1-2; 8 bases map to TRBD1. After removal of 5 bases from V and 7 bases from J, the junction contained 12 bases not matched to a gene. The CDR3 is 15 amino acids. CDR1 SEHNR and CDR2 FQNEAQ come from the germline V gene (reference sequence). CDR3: CASSAGQGRPGGYTF. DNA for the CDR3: TGTGCCAGCAGCGCAGGACAGGGCCGACCGGGTGGCTACACCTTC. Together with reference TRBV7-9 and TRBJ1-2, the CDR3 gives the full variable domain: DTGVSQNPRHKITKRGQNVTFRCDPISEHNRLYWYRQTLGQGPEFLTYFQNEAQLEKSRLLSDRFSAERPKGSFSTLEIQRTEQGDSAMYLCASSAGQGRPGGYTFGSGTRLTVV.

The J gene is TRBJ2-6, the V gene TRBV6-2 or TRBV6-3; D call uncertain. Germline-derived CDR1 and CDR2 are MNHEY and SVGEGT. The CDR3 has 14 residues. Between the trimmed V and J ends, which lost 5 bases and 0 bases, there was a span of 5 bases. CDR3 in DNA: TGTGCCAGCAGTCGTGCCTCTGGGGCCAACGTCCTGACTTTC. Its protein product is CASSRASGANVLTF.

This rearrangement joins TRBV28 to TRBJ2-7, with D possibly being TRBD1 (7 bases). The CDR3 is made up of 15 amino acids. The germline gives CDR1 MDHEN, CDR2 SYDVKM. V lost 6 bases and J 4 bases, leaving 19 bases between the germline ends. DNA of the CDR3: TGTGCCAGCAGCCCCAGGGGGGACCTCCTTTACGAGCAGTACGTC. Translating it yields CASSPRGDLLYEQYV.

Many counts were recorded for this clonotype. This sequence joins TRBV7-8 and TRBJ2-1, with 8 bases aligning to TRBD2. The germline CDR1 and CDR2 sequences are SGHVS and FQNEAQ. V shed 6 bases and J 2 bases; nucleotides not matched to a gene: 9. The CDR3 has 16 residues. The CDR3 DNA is TGTGCCAGCAGGCAACCGGGACTAGTGGCCTACAATGAGCAGTTCTTC. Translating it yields CASRQPGLVAYNEQFF.